The 28 T cell receptor beta chains below all came from one sample that was sequenced in a study of identical twins. Each CDR3 protein is one row after TCRdb ran MiXCR on the 5' RACE reads. The data hold about 190,000 distinct CDR3 sequences, with about 16% observed a single time. These sequences were also reported in another study, on T cells expressing NK-cell markers.

The sequenced sample consisted of CD8+ T cells sorted from blood. The receptors originated from a woman younger than 35 in good health.

The V call is TRBV6-5, the J call TRBJ1-1; D call uncertain. The CDR3 runs 13 residues. Germline assignment: CDR1 MNHEY and CDR2 SVGAGI. Trimming removed 1 base at V and 6 bases at J, with 9 bases between. The CDR3 bases are TGTGCCAGCAGTTACTACGACGGCGCTGAAGCTTTCTTT. Protein product: CASSYYDGAEAFF.

This rearrangement joins TRBV19 to TRBJ1-1; 7 bases map to TRBD1. V dropped 8 bases and J dropped 4; count of bases not matched to a gene: 13. Germline loops: CDR1 LNHDA, CDR2 SQIVND (reference sequence). There are 15 residues in the CDR3. The CDR3 loop reads CASEDRTRDRTEAFF. DNA of the CDR3: TGTGCCAGTGAGGACAGGACCAGGGATCGCACTGAAGCTTTCTTT.

This clonotype was observed a few times. This chain links TRBV9 with TRBJ2-7; D possibly matches TRBD1 or TRBD2 (5 bases each). The ends were cut back, 5 bases at V and 6 bases at J, with 15 bases in the middle. There are 13 residues in the CDR3. The germline CDR1 and CDR2 sequences are SGDLS and YYNGEE. The CDR3 sequence: CASSPSGGIEQYF. CDR3 nucleotide sequence: TGTGCCAGCAGTCCCTCTGGGGGAATCGAGCAGTACTTC. The variable domain in full, with the rest retrieved from reference TRBV9 and TRBJ2-7, is DSGVTQTPKHLITATGQRVTLRCSPRSGDLSVYWYQQSLDQGLQFLIQYYNGEERAKGNILERFSAQQFPDLHSELNLSSLELGDSALYFCASSPSGGIEQYFGPGTRLTVT.

The rearrangement links TRBV9 to TRBJ2-3, with a weak D call TRBD2 (7 bases). V lost 4 bases, J lost 5 bases, and 23 bases lay in between. Germline CDR1 SGDLS, CDR2 YYNGEE. This CDR3 has 17 amino acids. The chain's CDR3 is CASSPRRGGNRGDTQYF. CDR3 nucleotides: TGTGCCAGCAGCCCAAGGAGGGGGGGCAATCGAGGAGATACGCAGTATTTT.

The sample holds a few counts of this clonotype. The chain is built from TRBV20-1 and TRBJ2-7, with D maybe TRBD1 (5 bases). With 0 bases removed from V and 5 bases from J, the gap between germline ends came to 8 bases. The CDR3 has 12 amino acids. CDR1 is DFQATT and CDR2 is SNEGSKA in the germline V gene (reference sequence). CDR3 protein: CSARDQGHEQYF. The CDR3 DNA follows: TGCAGTGCTAGAGACCAGGGCCACGAGCAGTACTTC.

The rearrangement joins TRBV6-2 or TRBV6-3 to TRBJ2-1; D remains unclear. V lost 5 bases and J lost 2, with 10 bases in between. The germline gives CDR1 MNHEY, CDR2 SVGEGT. The CDR3 length is 14 residues. Here the CDR3 DNA reads TGTGCCAGCAGTCAGGACGATCCCTACAATGAGCAGTTCTTC. This codes for CASSQDDPYNEQFF.

This clonotype was observed a handful of times. The chain is built from TRBV10-3 and TRBJ2-7, with D possibly called TRBD1 or TRBD2 (5 bases each). Trimming removed 8 bases from V and 0 bases from J, with 14 bases in between. The CDR3 spans 14 residues. In germline, CDR1 is ENHRY, CDR2 SYGVKD. The CDR3 sequence is CAISERGPSYEQYF. The CDR3 nucleotides are TGTGCCATCTCCGAGAGGGGACCCTCCTACGAGCAGTACTTC.

The gene calls are TRBV7-8 and TRBJ2-6; D gene unclear. Germline V gives CDR1 SGHVS, CDR2 FQNEAQ. CDR3 length: 16 amino acids. With 5 bases removed from V and 1 base from J, the gap between germline ends came to 12 bases. This chain's CDR3 is CASSTRHVSGANVLTF. Written as DNA, the CDR3 is TGTGCCAGCAGCACCCGACACGTTTCTGGGGCCAACGTCCTGACTTTC.

This chain connects TRBV5-5 to TRBJ1-5; D unresolved. The V end was cut by 0 bases, the J end by 2 bases, with 15 bases between. This CDR3 region has 17 residues. Germline CDR1 SGHKS, CDR2 YYEKEE (reference sequence). The CDR3 DNA sequence: TGTGCCAGCAGCTTGGCTGTTCGGGAGGGCGGCAATCAGCCCCAGCATTTT. Translation: CASSLAVREGGNQPQHF.

The chain recombines TRBV10-3 with TRBJ1-2, with a tentative D call TRBD1 (6 bases). The germline gives CDR1 ENHRY, CDR2 SYGVKD. The CDR3 has 15 residues. V was clipped by 6 bases and J by 0 bases, with 14 bases between them. The CDR3 here is CAISPTGFTNYGYTF. The CDR3 nucleotides are TGTGCCATCAGCCCGACAGGCTTCACTAACTATGGCTACACCTTC.

J is TRBJ2-1 and V is TRBV7-9; unclear D gene. Germline loops: CDR1 SEHNR, CDR2 FQNEAQ (reference sequence). V lost 2 bases and J 8 bases, leaving 10 bases between the germline ends. This CDR3 contains 13 residues. The CDR3 here is CASSLHGVHEQFF. CDR3 sequence (DNA): TGTGCCAGCAGCTTACATGGGGTCCATGAGCAGTTCTTC.

This clonotype has ten or more counts. The chain recombines TRBV27 with TRBJ1-2; no firm D call. The CDR3 covers 13 residues. V lost 2 bases and J 3 bases, leaving 7 bases between the germline ends. Germline CDR1 is MNHEY and CDR2 is SMNVEV (reference sequence). The CDR3 DNA is TGTGCCAGCAGTTTAACCCCTTACTATGGCTACACCTTC. Its translation: CASSLTPYYGYTF.

The rearrangement uses TRBV5-1 and TRBJ2-1; D remains unclear. CDR3 length: 13 amino acids. Trimming pared 1 base from V and 5 bases from J, leaving 7 bases between. Germline V lookup: CDR1 SGHRS, CDR2 YFSETQ. CDR3 in amino acids: CASSLWMNNEQFF. For the CDR3, the DNA is TGCGCCAGCAGCTTGTGGATGAACAATGAGCAGTTCTTC.

The chain employs TRBV7-6 and TRBJ2-1, with 7 bases aligning to TRBD1. In germline, CDR1 is SGHVS, CDR2 FNYEAQ. Germline trimming cut 4 bases from V and 2 bases from J; bases unmatched to any gene: 8. This CDR3 spans 16 amino acids. This chain's CDR3 is CASSSKPGQTYNEQFF. CDR3 DNA sequence: TGTGCCAGCAGCTCCAAACCGGGACAGACCTACAATGAGCAGTTCTTC.

This clonotype was observed a few times. The chain recombines TRBV9 with TRBJ1-2; 9 nucleotides match TRBD1. In germline, CDR1 is SGDLS, CDR2 YYNGEE. V shed 4 bases, J shed 4 bases, and the junction held 8 bases outside the gene matches. CDR3 length equals 15 residues. CDR3 bases: TGTGCCAGCAGCCCCGGGACAGGGATGAGCTATGGCTACACCTTC. Encoded protein: CASSPGTGMSYGYTF.

This chain links TRBV11-2 with TRBJ2-3; 9 nucleotides align to TRBD2. The ends lost 4 bases at V and 0 bases at J; junction bases unmatched: 8. CDR3 length: 17 residues. Germline V CDR1 and CDR2: SGHAT, FQNNGV. In nucleotides, the CDR3 is TGTGCCAGCAGCTCCCTCGGGACTAGCAGTAGCACAGATACGCAGTATTTT. Amino acid sequence: CASSSLGTSSSTDTQYF.

The chain couples TRBV27 to TRBJ2-7; D possibly matches TRBD1 or TRBD2 (5 bases each). V was cut by 8 bases and J by 3 bases, with 17 bases left in between. CDR1 MNHEY and CDR2 SMNVEV come from the germline V gene (reference sequence). There are 14 residues in the CDR3. CDR3 sequence (DNA): TGTGCCAGCGCCCGGGACGGGACCGACTACGAGCAGTACTTC. Protein product: CASARDGTDYEQYF.

The chain links TRBV29-1 to TRBJ1-1; D call uncertain. Germline V gene sequence: CDR1 SQVTM, CDR2 ANQGSEA. V lost 4 bases and J lost 0, with 6 bases in between. The CDR3 contains 12 residues. CDR3 bases: TGCAGCGTTGTTCTCCTGAACACTGAAGCTTTCTTT. The encoded protein is CSVVLLNTEAFF.

This clonotype was seen more than once but under ten times. CDR3 DNA sequence: TGTGCCAGCGGGGGGGCGGGGCCGAACACCGGGGAGCTGTTTTTT. This gives the protein CASGGAGPNTGELFF. V usage is TRBV12-3 or TRBV12-4 and J usage is TRBJ2-2, with D possibly being TRBD2 (7 bases). V lost 8 bases, J lost 0 bases, and 13 bases lay in between. The length of the CDR3 is 15 residues.

The sample holds many counts of this clonotype. V and J are TRBV12-3 or TRBV12-4 and TRBJ2-7; TRBD2 matches 10 bases. The V and J ends lost 5 bases and 4 bases, in that order; junction bases with no gene match: 5. The length of the CDR3 is 14 residues. The CDR3 DNA reads TGTGCCAGCAGTCCTACTAGCGGGATGTACGAGCAGTACTTC. This translates into CASSPTSGMYEQYF.

The chain links TRBV9 to TRBJ1-2; perhaps TRBD1 as D (5 bases). V was trimmed by 0 bases and J by 0 bases, leaving 15 bases between them. The CDR3 covers 17 residues. From germline, CDR1 is SGDLS and CDR2 YYNGEE. The CDR3 DNA reads TGTGCCAGCAGCGTAGCTTCAGGGACCGCAGCTAACTATGGCTACACCTTC. It specifies CASSVASGTAANYGYTF.

The chain has TRBV11-2 and TRBJ2-7; the D gene is possibly TRBD2 (6 bases). This CDR3 comprises 15 residues. Germline CDR1 is SGHAT and CDR2 is FQNNGV. Trimming cost V 5 bases and J 6 bases, with 20 bases left between them. This CDR3 is CASSPLGGLYGEQYF. The CDR3 DNA sequence: TGTGCCAGCAGCCCCCTGGGGGGTTTATACGGCGAGCAGTACTTC.

The rearrangement uses TRBV9 and TRBJ1-1; tentative D call: TRBD1 (5 bases). CDR1 is SGDLS and CDR2 is YYNGEE in the germline V gene. The CDR3 has 13 residues. Trimming took 0 bases from V and 5 from J, leaving 8 bases between them. CDR3 bases: TGTGCCAGCAGCGTAGTGGAGGGGACTGAAGCTTTCTTT. Protein: CASSVVEGTEAFF. Supplemented by reference TRBV9 and TRBJ1-1, the full variable domain reads DSGVTQTPKHLITATGQRVTLRCSPRSGDLSVYWYQQSLDQGLQFLIQYYNGEERAKGNILERFSAQQFPDLHSELNLSSLELGDSALYFCASSVVEGTEAFFGQGTRLTVV.

The chain employs TRBV7-9 and TRBJ1-1; 9 nucleotides match TRBD1. After removal of 4 bases from V and 3 bases from J, the junction contained 3 bases not matched to a gene. The CDR3 has 14 amino acids. CDR1 is SEHNR and CDR2 is FQNEAQ in the germline V gene (reference sequence). The CDR3: CASSWDREDTEAFF. The CDR3 coding sequence is TGTGCCAGCAGCTGGGACAGGGAGGACACTGAAGCTTTCTTT.

This clonotype was seen only a few times. The chain has TRBV7-8 and TRBJ2-1; 8 nucleotides align to TRBD2. V was clipped by 8 bases and J by 8 bases; unmatched bases: 11. Germline V gives CDR1 SGHVS, CDR2 FQNEAQ. The CDR3 length is 14 residues. Here the CDR3 reads CASFPGGGGYEQFF. CDR3 bases: TGTGCCAGCTTCCCGGGAGGGGGAGGATATGAGCAGTTCTTC.

This clonotype was detected only a few times. CDR3 sequence: CASSLWGGDNEQFF. CDR3 in DNA: TGTGCCAGCAGCTTGTGGGGGGGGGACAATGAGCAGTTCTTC. V usage is TRBV11-2 and J usage is TRBJ2-1; 7 bases agree with TRBD2. The CDR3 runs to 14 residues. Germline CDR1 is SGHAT and CDR2 is FQNNGV. J lost 5 bases, V lost 3 bases, and 4 bases had no gene match.

The chain has TRBV6-5 and TRBJ1-2; D is possibly TRBD1 (6 bases). Per the germline V gene, CDR1 is MNHEY and CDR2 is SVGAGI. V gave up 0 bases and J gave up 6 bases, with 17 bases separating them. The CDR3 contains 16 residues. CDR3 in amino acids: CASSYSAAGTPHGYTF. CDR3 DNA: TGTGCCAGCAGTTACTCCGCGGCAGGGACACCCCATGGCTACACCTTC.

The chain is built from TRBV20-1 and TRBJ1-1; TRBD1 might be the D (6 bases). CDR3 length equals 15 residues. Per germline, CDR1 DFQATT and CDR2 SNEGSKA (reference sequence). Trimming pared 0 bases from V and 5 bases from J, leaving 16 bases between. Here the CDR3 DNA reads TGCAGTGCTAGAGATAACAGGGTCGCGAGGACTGAAGCTTTCTTT. It specifies CSARDNRVARTEAFF.